The TCR beta chain described here comes from a study of T-cell memory formation after mild COVID-19. Study details: In these data, TCR clusters were largely donor specific.

This clonotype was recorded a few times. Its antigen remains unidentified. Constant-segment primers were used for 5'RACE, and the resulting TCR alpha and TCR beta cDNA libraries carried sample barcodes and UMIs. TCRdb recomputed calls from the 5' RACE reads with MiXCR, one row per CDR3 protein. The table shows around 180,000 distinct CDR3 sequences, with approximately 17% occurring only once. Study-wide results and limits: Pre-infection memory carried some responding clones, suggesting that cross-reactive memory joined.

Looked up from germline, CDR1 is DFQATT and CDR2 is SNEGSKA (reference sequence). This CDR3 is 13 amino acids long. Deletions cut 0 bases from V and 7 bases from J, with 12 bases between. The TCR originated in a man between 18 and 29 years old who had mild COVID-19 (a few samples of this study predate the infection). Cell type and time point are not known. The gene calls are TRBV20-1 and TRBJ1-2; D unclear. Sequenced sample: PBMCs or a T cell subset sorted from them (not recorded which). The CDR3 DNA is TGCAGTGCTAGAGAAGGAGGGTTGGGTGGCTACACCTTC. The encoded protein is CSAREGGLGGYTF.